These 21 T cell receptor beta chains came from one sample sequenced in a study of T cells in Graves' hyperthyroidism and ophthalmopathy. It was RNA transcripts that yielded the amplified TCR beta CDR3 regions. A first-round RT-PCR of the TCR CDR3 used the HTBI primer set. Each CDR3 protein gets one entry after TCRdb re-called the multiplex PCR reads with MiXCR. The table has approximately 600,000 distinct CDR3 sequences, 20% to 25% seen once. The sequencing input was blood. The receptors derive from a man under 40 with Graves' ophthalmopathy.

Many counts were recorded for this clonotype. CDR3 in DNA: TGTGCCAGCGGAGTTTCGATCAATCAGCCCCAGCATTTT. Translation: CASGVSINQPQHF. V is TRBV2 and J is TRBJ1-5, with unresolved D. The CDR3 covers 13 residues. Trimming shortened V by 8 bases and J by 3 bases, and 11 bases separated the two germline ends. Germline V gene sequence: CDR1 SNHLY, CDR2 FYNNEI.

Here the CDR3 reads CASSPTGVSEAFF. The CDR3 coding sequence is TGCGCCAGCAGCCCAACAGGGGTTTCTGAAGCTTTCTTT. The chain couples TRBV4-1 to TRBJ1-1; TRBD1 aligns across 7 bases. The germline V gene has CDR1 MGHRA and CDR2 YSYEKL. This CDR3 spans 13 amino acids. V lost 4 bases, J lost 6 bases, and 5 bases stayed unmatched.

This chain uses TRBV7-2 with TRBJ2-1, with D possibly being TRBD1 (6 bases). V lost 6 bases and J lost 4, with 16 bases in between. Per the germline V gene, CDR1 is SGHTA and CDR2 is FQGNSA. This CDR3 region has 15 residues. The CDR3 sequence is CASSVEAGVYNEQFF. The DNA for the CDR3 is TGTGCCAGCAGTGTTGAGGCAGGGGTGTACAATGAGCAGTTCTTC.

This clonotype appeared once. V is TRBV19 and J is TRBJ2-3; 7 nucleotides align to TRBD1. The CDR3 is 15 residues long. V was clipped by 6 bases and J by 2 bases; unmatched bases: 8. The germline V gene encodes CDR1 LNHDA and CDR2 SQIVND (reference sequence). CDR3 in amino acids: CASRPGQLVTDTQYF. The CDR3 nucleotides read TGTGCCAGTAGACCGGGACAGCTAGTCACAGATACGCAGTATTTT.

The J gene is TRBJ2-7, the V gene TRBV6-1; D is ambiguous. Germline V gene data show CDR1 as MNHNS and CDR2 as SASEGT. Trimming pared 5 bases from V and 1 base from J, leaving 9 bases between. This CDR3 region has 13 residues. The chain's CDR3 is CASSRQLSYEQYF. The CDR3 region has the DNA TGTGCCAGCAGTCGACAACTATCCTACGAGCAGTACTTC.

For this clonotype: A much larger clone lies a single base off, so this may be a read error. J is TRBJ1-2 and V is TRBV18, with D tentatively TRBD1 (6 bases). This CDR3 has 14 residues. Germline CDR1 and CDR2: KGHSH and LQKENI. The CDR3 is CASPPAGESYGYTF. CDR3 DNA sequence: TGTGCCAGCCCACCGGCAGGGGAAAGCTATGGCTACACCTTC.

The chain is built from TRBV11-2 and TRBJ1-4; 11 bases fit TRBD1. The CDR3 consists of 15 residues. V shed 5 bases and J 7 bases; nucleotides not matched to a gene: 6. Germline loops: CDR1 SGHAT, CDR2 FQNNGV. The CDR3 reads CASSGQGADGEKLFF. The DNA of the CDR3 is TGTGCCAGCAGCGGACAGGGGGCAGATGGTGAAAAACTGTTTTTT.

The sample holds a few counts of this clonotype. The chain carries TRBV9 and TRBJ1-3; D unclear. This CDR3 region has 13 residues. V was cut by 7 bases and J by 0 bases, with 8 bases left in between. Germline-derived CDR1 and CDR2 are SGDLS and YYNGEE. The CDR3 is CASGGVSGNTIYF. CDR3 coding DNA: TGTGCCAGCGGAGGCGTCTCTGGAAACACCATATATTTT.

This clonotype has a handful of counts. The chain recombines TRBV28 with TRBJ2-5; a possible D gene is TRBD2 (6 bases). Germline values: CDR1 MDHEN, CDR2 SYDVKM. The CDR3 is 12 residues long. V was pared by 10 bases and J by 5 bases, with 14 bases between. CDR3 DNA: TGTGCCACGGGGGTTGCCCGGGAGACCCAGTACTTC. Amino acid sequence: CATGVARETQYF. The complete variable domain, with remaining parts taken from reference TRBV28 and TRBJ2-5, reads DVKVTQSSRYLVKRTGEKVFLECVQDMDHENMFWYRQDPGLGLRLIYFSYDVKMKEKGDIPEGYSVSREKKERFSLILESASTNQTSMYLCATGVARETQYFGPGTRLLVL.

To note about this clonotype: This may stem from a read error, because a much larger clone lies one nucleotide away. The conserved final phenylalanine or tryptophan is absent from the CDR3, which likely points to a read error. This chain uses TRBV12-3 or TRBV12-4 with TRBJ2-7, with TRBD2 matching over 7 bases. Trimming cost V 8 bases and J 6 bases; bases outside gene matches: 13. The CDR3 consists of 14 residues. CDR3 nucleotide sequence: TGTGCCAGCGCTTCTAGCGGAGGAGCTTCCGAGCAGTACTCC. Protein: CASASSGGASEQYS.

The V and J genes are TRBV4-1 and TRBJ1-4; unclear D gene. Germline CDR1 reads MGHRA; CDR2 reads YSYEKL. Trimming shortened V by 11 bases and J by 5 bases, and 15 bases separated the two germline ends. CDR3 size: 13 residues. CDR3 sequence reads: CAGSRVLNEKLFF. Written as DNA, the CDR3 is TGCGCCGGCTCCCGGGTTCTCAATGAAAAACTGTTTTTT.

Many counts were recorded for this clonotype. This chain links TRBV7-2 with TRBJ2-3; no clear D gene. The CDR3 has 12 residues. Looked up from germline, CDR1 is SGHTA and CDR2 is FQGNSA. Deletions cut 7 bases from V and 0 bases from J, with 5 bases between. CDR3 in amino acids: CASTASTDTQYF. As DNA, the CDR3 is TGTGCCAGCACCGCTAGCACAGATACGCAGTATTTT.

CDR3 residues: CASSFSGGYTF. The CDR3 DNA reads as TGTGCCAGCAGTTTTTCTGGGGGCTACACCTTC. V gene TRBV28 combines with J gene TRBJ1-2; D unclear. The CDR3 runs to 11 residues. With 3 bases removed from V and 8 bases from J, the gap between germline ends came to 7 bases. CDR1 and CDR2 from the germline V gene are MDHEN and SYDVKM.

This clonotype came up a few times. The chain has TRBV6-2 or TRBV6-3 and TRBJ1-5, with D uncertain. Trimming shortened V by 9 bases and J by 6 bases, and 15 bases separated the two germline ends. CDR3 size: 13 residues. CDR1 is MNHEY and CDR2 is SVGEGT in the germline V gene. The chain's CDR3 is CASRTLGSQPQHF. The CDR3, as DNA: TGTGCCAGTAGGACCCTGGGGAGTCAGCCCCAGCATTTT.

This rearrangement joins TRBV14 to TRBJ1-6; the match to TRBD1 covers 8 bases. The V gene end was trimmed by 3 bases and the J gene end by 5 bases; junction bases not matched to a gene: 3. The CDR3 consists of 15 residues. Germline values: CDR1 SGHDN, CDR2 FVKESK. For the CDR3, the DNA is TGTGCCAGCAGCCACTACAGGGGGGATAATTCACCCCTCCACTTT. Protein sequence: CASSHYRGDNSPLHF.

The V gene is TRBV10-3, the J gene TRBJ1-2; 8 bases line up with TRBD1. The trim removed 0 bases at V and 8 bases at J, leaving 8 bases unmatched. Germline CDR1 ENHRY, CDR2 SYGVKD. The CDR3 loop spans 15 amino acids. CDR3 coding DNA: TGTGCCATCAGTGAGTCGTGGCAGGGGGCTGGAGGCTACACCTTC. This sequence encodes CAISESWQGAGGYTF.

This clonotype appeared many times. The V call is TRBV2, the J call TRBJ1-1; D not certain. With 3 bases removed from V and 0 bases from J, the gap between germline ends came to 11 bases. The CDR3 runs to 15 residues. In germline, CDR1 is SNHLY, CDR2 FYNNEI. CDR3 protein: CASSDLVTMNTEAFF. The DNA of the CDR3 is TGTGCCAGCAGTGATCTGGTGACCATGAACACTGAAGCTTTCTTT. The variable domain in full, completed from reference TRBV2 and TRBJ1-1, reads EPEVTQTPSHQVTQMGQEVILRCVPISNHLYFYWYRQILGQKVEFLVSFYNNEISEKSEIFDDQFSVERPDGSNFTLKIRSTKLEDSAMYFCASSDLVTMNTEAFFGQGTRLTVV.

This clonotype has only a few counts. This sequence joins TRBV7-2 and TRBJ1-2; 8 bases are shared with TRBD1. Trimming at V came to 5 bases and at J to 6 bases, leaving 11 bases not matched to a gene. The CDR3 has 15 amino acids. CDR1 is SGHTA and CDR2 is FQGNSA in the germline V gene. The CDR3 DNA sequence: TGTGCCAGCAGCCCCCAGACAGGGGCTATCAATGGCTACACCTTC. It codes for CASSPQTGAINGYTF.

This clonotype was observed at least ten times. V gene TRBV2 combines with J gene TRBJ2-7; D unclear. V lost 8 bases to trimming and J lost 2 bases, with 16 bases between them. The CDR3 runs to 14 residues. Germline V lookup: CDR1 SNHLY, CDR2 FYNNEI. The CDR3 region has the DNA TGTGCCAGCTCCCTCAGAGTCCCCACCTACGAGCAGTACTTC. Translated: CASSLRVPTYEQYF.

This clonotype was counted a few times. The chain uses TRBV20-1 and TRBJ1-5; no definite D call. CDR1 is DFQATT and CDR2 is SNEGSKA in the germline V gene (reference sequence). This CDR3 contains 17 residues. V shed 1 base and J shed 3 bases, with 19 bases lying between them. CDR3 amino acids: CSARVPAGSRNNQPQHF. Here the CDR3 DNA reads TGCAGTGCTAGAGTCCCGGCAGGATCTAGGAACAATCAGCCCCAGCATTTT.

This clonotype has a handful of counts. This sequence joins TRBV25-1 and TRBJ1-1; 7 positions agree with TRBD1. The CDR3 length is 14 residues. With 3 bases clipped from V and 4 bases from J, the junction kept 5 bases outside the gene matches. Germline V gives CDR1 MGHDK, CDR2 SYGVNS. DNA of the CDR3: TGTGCCAGCAGTGAGACAGGGCTCGGCACTGAAGCTTTCTTT. Its protein product is CASSETGLGTEAFF.